This TCR beta chain was found in a study of blood T cell repertoires in COVID-19. Those enrolled in Seattle joined during active infection and were followed longitudinally afterward. Germline V gene data show CDR1 as SGHAT and CDR2 as FQNNGV. Trimming took 7 bases from V and 8 from J, leaving 12 bases between them. CDR3 length equals 12 residues. The method was immunoSEQ multiplex PCR; TCRdb's version includes in-frame clones alone and lacks a portion of them. There are a few hundred thousand clones in the sample; roughly 84% occur only once, and 0.85% to 0.9% lies in the top ten. The rearrangement joins TRBV11-2 to TRBJ2-1; TRBD2 might be the D (5 bases). Source material: peripheral blood. The sequence was collected from a human donor with COVID-19, enrolled during active disease. The donor label of this sample is uncertain. This CDR3 is CASTVSSDEQFF. DNA of the CDR3: TGTGCCAGCACTGTAAGTAGCGATGAGCAGTTCTTC.